Following are 14 T cell receptor beta chains from one sample sequenced in a study of cytomegalovirus exposure and HLA in healthy donors. The PCR had 60 Vbeta and 13 Jbeta primers. Assay: immunoSEQ multiplex PCR; the TCRdb copy retains only in-frame clones and omits some. The table records roughly 160,000 clones, approximately 84% of them present only once. The sample was PBMCs. Receptor source: a boy aged 2-15 years in good health and CMV-seronegative.

The chain links TRBV6-1 to TRBJ1-1; 7 bases line up with TRBD1. This CDR3 region has 16 residues. The germline V gene encodes CDR1 MNHNS and CDR2 SASEGT. V trimming: 3 bases; J trimming: 1 base; junction bases outside the gene matches: 8. The CDR3 protein is CASSEGQSVKNTEAFF. CDR3 nucleotide sequence: TGTGCCAGCAGTGAGGGACAGTCAGTTAAGAACACTGAAGCTTTCTTT.

The chain has TRBV10-1 and TRBJ2-1; D perhaps matches TRBD1 (6 bases). Trimming cost V 6 bases and J 0 bases, with 12 bases left between them. Germline loops: CDR1 WNHNN, CDR2 SYGVQD (reference sequence). This CDR3 region has 15 residues. DNA for the CDR3: TGCGCCAGCAGCGAGGACAGAAGCTCCTACAATGAGCAGTTCTTC. Translation: CASSEDRSSYNEQFF.

Concerning this clone: Other nucleotide sequences in the sample specify the same CDR3. The chain employs TRBV5-1 and TRBJ1-1, with D possibly matching TRBD1 (5 bases). The CDR3 loop spans 15 amino acids. V dropped 0 bases and J dropped 2 bases, with 11 bases sitting between them. Germline CDR1 is SGHRS and CDR2 is YFSETQ. The CDR3 DNA reads as TGCGCCAGCAGCTTGGGGGGCCAGGGAAACACTGAAGCTTTCTTT. Translation: CASSLGGQGNTEAFF.

The chain uses TRBV5-6 and TRBJ2-7, with D possibly being TRBD1 (6 bases). The CDR3 sequence is 13 residues long. Germline CDR1 reads SGHDT; CDR2 reads YYEEEE. V shed 1 base and J shed 9 bases, with 14 bases lying between them. CDR3 residues: CASSLPGAIGQYF. In nucleotides, the CDR3 is TGTGCCAGCAGCTTGCCAGGGGCCATAGGGCAGTACTTC.

This chain links TRBV4-1 with TRBJ2-5; D perhaps matches TRBD1 (5 bases). The CDR3 totals 16 residues. Germline V CDR1 and CDR2: MGHRA, YSYEKL. Deletions cut 0 bases from V and 0 bases from J, with 11 bases between. CDR3 residues: CASSQEYRSNQETQYF. The CDR3, as DNA: TGCGCCAGCAGCCAAGAGTACAGGTCCAACCAAGAGACCCAGTACTTC.

The chain combines TRBV5-8 with TRBJ2-5; 9 positions match TRBD1. CDR1 is SGHTS, CDR2 YDEGEE, per germline. The CDR3 covers 14 residues. The J segment lost 2 bases and the V segment lost 8 bases, leaving 7 bases of the junction unmatched. The CDR3 DNA is TGTGCCAGTATAAATGACAGGGGGCAAGAGACCCAGTACTTC. It encodes CASINDRGQETQYF. Variable domain in full (rest from reference TRBV5-8 and TRBJ2-5): EAGVTQSPTHLIKTRGQQATLRCSPISGHTSVYWYQQALGLGLQFLLWYDEGEERNRGNFPPRFSGRQFPNYSSELNVNALELEDSALYLCASINDRGQETQYFGPGTRLLVL.

The rearrangement links TRBV6-4 to TRBJ2-2; tentative D call: TRBD2 (6 bases). The CDR3 totals 14 residues. Germline CDR1 reads MRHNA; CDR2 reads SNTAGT. V was pared by 8 bases and J by 1 base, with 11 bases between. The CDR3 sequence is CASSGTQNTGELFF. The DNA for the CDR3 is TGTGCCAGCTCCGGGACTCAGAACACCGGGGAGCTGTTTTTT.

The chain combines TRBV5-6 with TRBJ2-3; perhaps TRBD2 as D (5 bases). CDR1 and CDR2 from the germline V gene are SGHDT and YYEEEE. The CDR3 sequence is 16 residues long. The germline V and J ends were trimmed by 2 bases and 0 bases, with 13 bases remaining between them. The CDR3 DNA reads TGTGCCAGCAGCTTAACTCAGCGGCGTAGCACAGATACGCAGTATTTT. Residues: CASSLTQRRSTDTQYF.

The chain uses TRBV7-9 and TRBJ2-1; TRBD1 aligns across 7 bases. The length of the CDR3 is 19 residues. V lost 5 bases and J lost 2; bases outside the gene matches: 18. Germline values: CDR1 SEHNR, CDR2 FQNEAQ (reference sequence). The CDR3 DNA reads as TGTGCCAGCAGCAACCGAATCATGGGACAGCGAGCACCCTACAATGAGCAGTTCTTC. Translation gives CASSNRIMGQRAPYNEQFF.

CDR3: CASSLARLFGGDSTDTQYF. In DNA, the CDR3 is TGCGCCAGCAGCTTGGCCCGGTTATTTGGCGGGGATAGCACAGATACGCAGTATTTT. The chain is built from TRBV5-1 and TRBJ2-3, with a possible D match to TRBD2 (6 bases). Germline values: CDR1 SGHRS, CDR2 YFSETQ. CDR3 length: 19 residues. V lost 0 bases, J lost 0 bases, and 20 bases lay in between.

On this clone: Its ends do not fully match the called genes, so a read error is possible. V usage is TRBV7-7 and J usage is TRBJ2-2, with 11 positions matching TRBD2. In germline, CDR1 is SSHAT, CDR2 FNYEAQ (reference sequence). CDR3 length: 16 residues. The CDR3 sequence is CASSSLLAGDTGELFF. In nucleotides, the CDR3 is TGTGCTAGCAGCTCACTACTAGCGGGAGACACCGGGGAGCTGTTTTTT.

CDR3 protein: CASSLAMAEAQETQYF. CDR3 in DNA: TGCGCCAGCAGCTTGGCCATGGCGGAAGCCCAAGAGACCCAGTACTTC. This sequence joins TRBV5-1 and TRBJ2-5; D call uncertain. Trimming shortened V by 0 bases and J by 1 base, and 13 bases separated the two germline ends. Per the germline V gene, CDR1 is SGHRS and CDR2 is YFSETQ. The CDR3 runs to 16 residues.

The chain is built from TRBV30 and TRBJ2-7; 8 bases fit TRBD1. V dropped 3 bases and J dropped 7; count of bases not matched to a gene: 14. The V gene's germline CDR1 is GTSNPN and CDR2 SVGIG (reference sequence). CDR3 size: 15 residues. The chain's CDR3 is CAWRTLTGGPEEQYF. The CDR3 nucleotides read TGTGCCTGGAGGACTCTCACAGGGGGACCCGAAGAGCAGTACTTC. Full variable domain (missing parts from reference TRBV30 and TRBJ2-7): SQTIHQWPATLVQPVGSPLSLECTVEGTSNPNLYWYRQAAGRGLQLLFYSVGIGQISSEVPQNLSASRPQDRQFILSSKKLLLSDSGFYLCAWRTLTGGPEEQYFGPGTRLTVT.

The chain is built from TRBV14 and TRBJ2-2, with no clear D. V gave up 4 bases and J gave up 6 bases, with 15 bases separating them. CDR1 and CDR2 from the germline V gene are SGHDN and FVKESK. The CDR3 has 15 amino acids. The CDR3, as DNA: TGTGCCAGCAGCCTGCCGGGTCCAAGGTCCGGGGAGCTGTTTTTT. Translation gives CASSLPGPRSGELFF.